This T cell receptor (beta chain) was obtained from a study of blood T cell repertoires in COVID-19. This CDR3 comprises 11 residues. The V and J ends lost 1 base and 6 bases respectively, with 7 bases between them. CDR1 is SQVTM, CDR2 ANQGSEA, per germline. Remarks on this clone: Other DNA sequences of this sample code for an identical CDR3.

Clones were sequenced by immunoSEQ multiplex PCR, and TCRdb holds only the in-frame ones, with some missing. Here the sample spans fewer than 250,000 clones, approximately 90% being singletons. The V call is TRBV29-1, the J call TRBJ2-7, with D possibly being TRBD2 (6 bases). This sequence was found in a man younger than 45 with COVID-19, enrolled during active disease. The sequenced material came from peripheral blood. CDR3 residues: CSVEGGGEQYF. The DNA of the CDR3 is TGCAGCGTTGAAGGGGGAGGCGAGCAGTACTTC.